Below, 28 T cell receptor beta chains from the same sample are listed, as sequenced in a study of T cells after yellow fever vaccination. TCRdb redid the calling of the 5' RACE reads with MiXCR, one entry per CDR3 protein. In the table there are 150,000 to 200,000 distinct CDR3 sequences, roughly 9% of which are singletons. This sample comprised CD8+ T cells sorted from PBMCs, obtained 45 days after the yellow fever booster vaccination. The receptors shown here come from a man aged 18 to 30 who received the YFV17D yellow fever vaccine.

This clonotype was picked up a small number of times. DNA of the CDR3: TGCAGTGCTACGGATGATAACAGGGCGTCCAATCAGCCCCAGCATTTT. It encodes CSATDDNRASNQPQHF. The chain links TRBV20-1 to TRBJ1-5, with D tentatively TRBD1 (6 bases). V lost 4 bases and J 3 bases, leaving 19 bases between the germline ends. CDR1 is DFQATT and CDR2 is SNEGSKA in the germline V gene (reference sequence). The CDR3 loop spans 16 amino acids.

This clonotype turned up a few times. The chain is built from TRBV5-1 and TRBJ2-7, with D possibly being TRBD1 or TRBD2 (7 bases each). V was cut by 3 bases and J by 3 bases, with 13 bases left in between. The CDR3 contains 14 residues. CDR1 is SGHRS, CDR2 YFSETQ, per germline. CDR3 nucleotides: TGCGCCAGCAGCTCTCCAGGGGGGGTCTACGAGCAGTACTTC. Translation gives CASSSPGGVYEQYF.

Turning to this clonotype: Compared with germline, one end of the junction differs, possibly owing to a read error. The V and J genes are TRBV11-2 and TRBJ2-2; 9 nucleotides line up with TRBD2. This CDR3 region has 17 residues. Germline CDR1 reads SGHAT; CDR2 reads FQNNGV. The CDR3 region has the DNA TGTGCCAGCTGCTTAGACGGACTAGCGCCCAACACCGGGGAGCTGTTTTTT. Translating it yields CASCLDGLAPNTGELFF. The full variable domain, its missing parts supplied by reference TRBV11-2 and TRBJ2-2, is EAGVAQSPRYKIIEKRQSVAFWCNPISGHATLYWYQQILGQGPKLLIQFQNNGVVDDSQLPKDRFSAERLKGVDSTLKIQPAKLEDSAVYLCASCLDGLAPNTGELFFGEGSRLTVL.

The CDR3 nucleotides read TGTGCCAGGGAATATCCGGGACAGCACTATGGCTACACCTTC. Amino acid sequence: CAREYPGQHYGYTF. The rearrangement uses TRBV7-3 and TRBJ1-2; TRBD1 agrees at 7 bases. The germline V gene encodes CDR1 SGHTA and CDR2 FQGTGA. J lost 3 bases, V lost 9 bases, and 10 bases had no gene match. CDR3 length: 14 residues. The full variable domain, its missing parts supplied by reference TRBV7-3 and TRBJ1-2, is GAGVSQTPSNKVTEKGKYVELRCDPISGHTALYWYRQSLGQGPEFLIYFQGTGAADDSGLPNDRFFAVRPEGSVSTLKIQRTERGDSAVYLCAREYPGQHYGYTFGSGTRLTVV.

CDR3 sequence: CASSSSQQTGYTF. The CDR3 DNA sequence: TGTGCCAGCAGTTCTAGTCAGCAGACCGGCTACACCTTC. V gene TRBV27 combines with J gene TRBJ1-2, with D unresolved. Trimming took 4 bases from V and 8 from J, leaving 14 bases between them. The CDR3 has 13 amino acids. Germline V gene lookup returns CDR1 MNHEY and CDR2 SMNVEV (reference sequence).

This clonotype turned up a few times. The rearrangement uses TRBV5-4 and TRBJ2-5; TRBD2 matches 8 bases. Germline V CDR1 and CDR2: SGHNT, YYREEE (reference sequence). This CDR3 has 13 amino acids. Losses at the gene ends were 7 bases for V and 4 bases for J; bases not matched to a gene: 6. The CDR3 loop reads CASRPGGLETQYF. In DNA form, the CDR3 reads TGTGCCAGCCGCCCGGGGGGGCTAGAGACCCAGTACTTC.

This chain uses TRBV4-3 with TRBJ2-1; perhaps D is TRBD1 or TRBD2 (5 bases each). Trimming took 1 base from V and 6 from J, leaving 13 bases between them. This CDR3 has 15 amino acids. Germline values: CDR1 LGHNA, CDR2 YSLEER. The CDR3 loop is CASSQGPGQFNEQFF. The CDR3 DNA reads as TGCGCCAGCAGCCAAGGCCCGGGGCAGTTCAATGAGCAGTTCTTC.

J is TRBJ2-7 and V is TRBV29-1; possible D gene TRBD1, 6 bases. Trimming left V 4 bases short and J 5 bases short, with 12 bases between. This CDR3 region has 12 residues. The germline CDR1 and CDR2 sequences are SQVTM and ANQGSEA. DNA for the CDR3: TGCAGCGTTGTCTTTCAGGGGAACGAGCAGTACTTC. Translating it yields CSVVFQGNEQYF.

With respect to this clonotype: A read error may account for a junction end that differs from germline. The V gene is TRBV6-6, the J gene TRBJ2-7; 8 positions match TRBD1. The CDR3 is 14 residues long. Per germline, CDR1 MNHNY and CDR2 SVGAGI (reference sequence). CDR3 sequence (DNA): TGTGCCTGCAGACTTGGGCAGGGGGCGAGGGAGCAGTACTTC. Its protein is CACRLGQGAREQYF.

This chain connects TRBV18 to TRBJ1-4; the D is unclear. This CDR3 is 16 amino acids long. CDR1 is KGHSH, CDR2 LQKENI, per germline. Trimming removed 6 bases from V and 3 bases from J, with 17 bases in between. DNA for the CDR3: TGTGCCAGCTCCCTTCTGCGGCAGGCCCCTAATGAAAAACTGTTTTTT. Amino acids: CASSLLRQAPNEKLFF.

The chain couples TRBV6-5 to TRBJ1-1; D uncertain. Germline loops: CDR1 MNHEY, CDR2 SVGAGI. V lost 2 bases and J lost 1, with 8 bases in between. This CDR3 is built from 14 residues. The CDR3 spells CASSYTDANTEAFF. For the CDR3, the DNA is TGTGCCAGCAGTTACACCGACGCGAACACTGAAGCTTTCTTT.

This clonotype showed up many times. The chain uses TRBV25-1 and TRBJ2-1; the match to TRBD1 covers 7 bases. J was trimmed by 5 bases and V by 8 bases; bases with no gene match: 12. Germline CDR1 MGHDK, CDR2 SYGVNS. This CDR3 region has 15 residues. The CDR3 loop reads CASRLQGMGNNEQFF. The CDR3 DNA is TGTGCCAGCCGCTTACAGGGGATGGGGAACAATGAGCAGTTCTTC.

This clonotype was counted at least ten times. J is TRBJ1-2 and V is TRBV4-3; 7 bases match TRBD1. CDR3 length: 14 amino acids. Germline V gives CDR1 LGHNA, CDR2 YSLEER. Trimming cost V 3 bases and J 4 bases; bases outside gene matches: 5. The CDR3 loop reads CASSHETGSYGYTF. The DNA of the CDR3 is TGCGCCAGCAGCCACGAGACAGGGAGCTATGGCTACACCTTC.

The chain combines TRBV6-5 with TRBJ2-1, with 16 nucleotides matching TRBD2. This CDR3 contains 17 residues. Trimming cost V 6 bases and J 4 bases; bases outside gene matches: 6. In germline, CDR1 is MNHEY, CDR2 SVGAGI. The CDR3 DNA is TGTGCCAGCAGCCCGGGACTAGCGGGGGGGCGGTACAATGAGCAGTTCTTC. Encoded protein: CASSPGLAGGRYNEQFF.

This clonotype was detected ten times or more. The chain joins TRBV4-3 to TRBJ2-7, with 7 positions matching TRBD2. Per germline, CDR1 LGHNA and CDR2 YSLEER. The CDR3 runs to 15 residues. V was clipped by 0 bases and J by 0 bases; unmatched bases: 2. The CDR3 sequence: CASSQDLAASYEQYF. As DNA, the CDR3 is TGCGCCAGCAGCCAAGACCTAGCGGCCTCCTACGAGCAGTACTTC.

This clonotype came up a few times. The chain is built from TRBV2 and TRBJ1-1; D remains ambiguous. CDR3 size: 15 residues. CDR1 and CDR2 (germline): SNHLY, FYNNEI. Trimming pared 2 bases from V and 3 bases from J, leaving 13 bases between. For the CDR3, the DNA is TGTGCCAGCAGTGAAACCCAGTTCTTAGACACTGAAGCTTTCTTT. It codes for CASSETQFLDTEAFF. Filled out from reference TRBV2 and TRBJ1-1, the complete variable domain reads EPEVTQTPSHQVTQMGQEVILRCVPISNHLYFYWYRQILGQKVEFLVSFYNNEISEKSEIFDDQFSVERPDGSNFTLKIRSTKLEDSAMYFCASSETQFLDTEAFFGQGTRLTVV.

In this sample, this clonotype turned up a few times. The rearrangement joins TRBV25-1 to TRBJ2-2, with 12 bases that match TRBD2. Germline V gives CDR1 MGHDK, CDR2 SYGVNS. The CDR3 contains 17 residues. V gave up 6 bases and J gave up 2 bases; unmatched junction bases: 7. The CDR3 DNA reads TGTGCCAGCAGACCCCGGACTAGCGGGGAAAACACCGGGGAGCTGTTTTTT. Translation: CASRPRTSGENTGELFF. Full variable domain (missing parts from reference TRBV25-1 and TRBJ2-2): EADIYQTPRYLVIGTGKKITLECSQTMGHDKMYWYQQDPGMELHLIHYSYGVNSTEKGDLSSESTVSRIRTEHFPLTLESARPSHTSQYLCASRPRTSGENTGELFFGEGSRLTVL.

The rearrangement links TRBV5-1 to TRBJ1-2, with D perhaps TRBD1 (5 bases). Germline assignment: CDR1 SGHRS and CDR2 YFSETQ. CDR3 size: 15 residues. Trimming removed 3 bases from V and 4 bases from J, with 16 bases in between. The CDR3 region is CASSSGVAGSYGYTF. Written as DNA, the CDR3 is TGCGCCAGCAGCTCGGGAGTTGCAGGGAGCTATGGCTACACCTTC. Full variable domain (missing parts from reference TRBV5-1 and TRBJ1-2): KAGVTQTPRYLIKTRGQQVTLSCSPISGHRSVSWYQQTPGQGLQFLFEYFSETQRNKGNFPGRFSGRQFSNSRSEMNVSTLELGDSALYLCASSSGVAGSYGYTFGSGTRLTVV.

This clonotype was seen a handful of times. The rearrangement links TRBV27 to TRBJ1-5; 9 bases map to TRBD1. Germline CDR1 MNHEY, CDR2 SMNVEV (reference sequence). V was clipped by 3 bases and J by 6 bases; unmatched bases: 9. This CDR3 region has 16 residues. The CDR3 sequence: CASSFSGTGLFQPQHF. In DNA, the CDR3 is TGTGCCAGCAGTTTCTCCGGGACAGGGCTGTTTCAGCCCCAGCATTTT.

The genes are TRBV24-1 and TRBJ2-2; tentative D call: TRBD1 (6 bases). This CDR3 region has 14 residues. CDR1 is KGHDR, CDR2 SFDVKD, per germline. V was clipped by 5 bases and J by 4 bases, with 10 bases between them. Written as DNA, the CDR3 is TGTGCCACCAGTGGGCAGGGGCCCACCGGGGAGCTGTTTTTT. Protein: CATSGQGPTGELFF.

This clonotype was counted only a few times. CDR3 nucleotide sequence: TGCAGTGCTAGAGTAGGGGAAACTGGAAACACCATATATTTT. Its translation is CSARVGETGNTIYF. J is TRBJ1-3 and V is TRBV20-1, with TRBD1 as a possible D gene (5 bases). Germline loops: CDR1 DFQATT, CDR2 SNEGSKA (reference sequence). Trimming shortened V by 1 base and J by 2 bases, and 9 bases separated the two germline ends. The CDR3 is 14 amino acids.

This clonotype occurred many times. The chain combines TRBV27 with TRBJ1-5; D call uncertain. The CDR3 runs 14 residues. Germline V gene lookup returns CDR1 MNHEY and CDR2 SMNVEV (reference sequence). Trimming pared 0 bases from V and 1 base from J, leaving 4 bases between. The CDR3 is CASSLSGSNQPQHF. The CDR3 bases are TGTGCCAGCAGTTTATCGGGGAGCAATCAGCCCCAGCATTTT.

This clonotype was recorded many times. This chain uses TRBV29-1 with TRBJ2-2; D tentatively reads TRBD1 or TRBD2 (5 bases each). The CDR3 has 13 amino acids. CDR1 SQVTM and CDR2 ANQGSEA come from the germline V gene. Trimming removed 6 bases at V and 0 bases at J, with 8 bases between. This chain's CDR3 is CSVGTANTGELFF. CDR3 coding DNA: TGCAGCGTGGGGACGGCGAACACCGGGGAGCTGTTTTTT.

Here the CDR3 reads CASTQGPLHYNEQFF. The CDR3 bases are TGTGCCAGCACCCAGGGGCCTCTCCACTACAATGAGCAGTTCTTC. The chain has TRBV14 and TRBJ2-1; maybe TRBD1 (6 bases). CDR3 length: 15 residues. Trimming took off 7 bases at V and 3 bases at J, with 16 bases between the two ends. Germline assignment: CDR1 SGHDN and CDR2 FVKESK.

The J gene is TRBJ2-7, the V gene TRBV20-1, with D perhaps TRBD2 (7 bases). The CDR3 spans 11 residues. V lost 7 bases to trimming and J lost 5 bases, with 12 bases between them. In germline, CDR1 is DFQATT, CDR2 SNEGSKA (reference sequence). The CDR3 DNA reads as TGCAGTGTTGCGGGGGACAACGAGCAGTACTTC. It is translated as CSVAGDNEQYF.

This clonotype was recorded a few times. The chain uses TRBV7-6 and TRBJ2-3, with a weak D call TRBD1 (5 bases). Trimming cost V 3 bases and J 10 bases, with 20 bases left between them. From germline, CDR1 is SGHVS and CDR2 FNYEAQ. The CDR3 spans 15 residues. This chain's CDR3 is CASSFGDSGRGAQYF. CDR3 nucleotide sequence: TGTGCCAGCAGCTTTGGAGACAGTGGCCGCGGTGCGCAGTATTTT.

At least ten counts were recorded for this clonotype. This chain uses TRBV12-3 or TRBV12-4 with TRBJ1-2; the match to TRBD1 covers 9 bases. The V segment lost 5 bases and the J segment 5 bases; nucleotides outside the gene matches: 3. This CDR3 is 13 amino acids long. The CDR3 region is CASSPGQGYGYTF. In DNA form, the CDR3 reads TGTGCCAGCAGTCCGGGACAGGGATATGGCTACACCTTC.

This clonotype was detected many times. In DNA form, the CDR3 reads TGTGCCAGCAGTTATTACAGGGGTGAAAAACTGTTTTTT. Translating gives CASSYYRGEKLFF. The chain combines TRBV6-5 with TRBJ1-4; 7 bases map to TRBD1. With V trimmed by 3 bases and J by 7 bases, 2 bases remained unmatched. The CDR3 has 13 amino acids. In germline, CDR1 is MNHEY, CDR2 SVGAGI.